The rows below give T cell receptor beta chains drawn from one sample of a study of blood T cell repertoires in COVID-19. This table comes from immunoSEQ multiplex PCR, and its TCRdb copy is limited to in-frame clones, with some not included. The data contain roughly 320,000 clones, 85% to 90% of them singletons. Sequenced input: PBMCs or T cells enriched from blood (not recorded which). These receptors all stem from a man younger than 45 who had recovered from COVID-19. Both conserved end residues are trimmed from each CDR3. Each record gives: J gene, D gene, V gene, CDR3 protein. The D gene is left open where the match is weak.

J: TRBJ2-2
D: NA
V: TRBV11-2
CDR3: ASSESGYTGELF

J: TRBJ1-5
D: TRBD1
V: TRBV30
CDR3: ASQGSNQPQH

J: TRBJ2-1
D: TRBD1
V: TRBV18
CDR3: ASSPDRGHNEQF

J: TRBJ2-2
D: NA
V: TRBV28
CDR3: ASSPTGTGELF

J: TRBJ1-5
D: NA
V: TRBV19
CDR3: ASSDYMAQPQH

J: TRBJ1-4
D: TRBD1
V: TRBV4-1
CDR3: ASSQGGGGTNEKLF

J: TRBJ2-3
D: TRBD2
V: TRBV18
CDR3: ASSPPWTSGDTDTQY

J: TRBJ2-1
D: TRBD2
V: TRBV9
CDR3: ASSLGTTHGYNEQF

J: TRBJ2-3
D: NA
V: TRBV19
CDR3: ASSIRQLGVVIERSDTQY

J: TRBJ2-5
D: NA
V: TRBV5-1
CDR3: ASSWTANKETQY

J: TRBJ1-4
D: NA
V: TRBV29-1
CDR3: SVSEGSATNEKLF

J: TRBJ2-7
D: NA
V: TRBV19
CDR3: ASSDRQVGWREQY

J: TRBJ2-5
D: NA
V: TRBV19
CDR3: ATEVQETQY

J: TRBJ1-5
D: NA
V: TRBV6-5
CDR3: ASRYRVQPQH

J: TRBJ2-7
D: NA
V: TRBV6-5
CDR3: ASSYSTQGFEQY

J: TRBJ2-2
D: NA
V: TRBV30
CDR3: AWSVTPGAGELF

J: TRBJ2-5
D: NA
V: TRBV27
CDR3: ASSLPTGHERQETQY

J: TRBJ1-2
D: NA
V: TRBV6-5
CDR3: ASHPGLAGGYT

J: TRBJ1-2
D: NA
V: TRBV19
CDR3: ASSILAGQRVNYGYT

J: TRBJ2-3
D: NA
V: TRBV21-1
CDR3: ASSLLARHTDTQY

J: TRBJ2-5
D: NA
V: TRBV5-1
CDR3: ASTNIRGKETQY

J: TRBJ2-3
D: TRBD2
V: TRBV10-3
CDR3: AISESSSGLPDTQY

J: TRBJ2-2
D: NA
V: TRBV11-2
CDR3: ASSLVKEGTGELF

J: TRBJ1-5
D: TRBD1
V: TRBV18
CDR3: ASSPNTGQGNQPQH